This TCR beta chain comes out of a study of blood T cell repertoires in COVID-19. As for the study in general: Samples taken during acute and convalescent COVID-19 were collected in the United States, Italy and Spain. The cDNA or gDNA used as material had been derived from T cells, B-cell-depleted T cells, or PBMCs.

Germline CDR1 is SGHRS and CDR2 is YFSETQ. Trimming removed 1 base at V and 0 bases at J, with 5 bases between. This CDR3 is 14 amino acids long. As handled by the study authors: The assay estimated nucleated cells by amplifying reference gene primers. Sequencing was performed with immunoSEQ multiplex PCR; in TCRdb, only in-frame clones are kept and a portion is missing. V, J and clone size were drawn from that table, and D and trimming were deduced from the DNA. The data show about 110,000 clones, 82% seen once. This TCR derives from a woman at least 80 years old with acute or convalescent COVID-19. The sequenced sample was peripheral blood. The chain has TRBV5-1 and TRBJ2-1; no clear D gene. CDR3 bases: TGCGCCAGCAGCTTGACGGTCTCCTACAATGAGCAGTTCTTC. This sequence encodes CASSLTVSYNEQFF.